These T cell receptor beta chains were read from a single sample in a study of OX40 agonist ivuxolimab in advanced cancers. Assay: immunoSEQ multiplex PCR; the TCRdb copy retains only in-frame clones and omits some. The sample lists tens of thousands of clones; roughly nine tenths were seen once. The material was CD4+ or CD8+ T cells sorted from blood, obtained in a trial of the OX40 agonist ivuxolimab. These receptor sequences come from an adult with an advanced solid tumor such as melanoma, head and neck, liver or kidney cancer. Each CDR3 is given with its conserved first and last residue. The order of the fields is J gene, V gene, D gene, clone size, CDR3 DNA, CDR3 protein. A D gene is named only where the DNA matches it firmly. Expanded clones are given a class, and other clones once, few, many or no size at all.

TRBJ1-4,TRBV5-1,NA,once,TGCGCCAGCAGCTTGGGTGACCGACAAACTAATGAAAAACTGTTTTTT,CASSLGDRQTNEKLFF
TRBJ1-5,TRBV19,TRBD1,few,TGTGCCAGCCGGGACAGGGACAATCAGCCCCAGCATTTT,CASRDRDNQPQHF
TRBJ1-2,TRBV5-1,NA,NA,TGCGCCAGCAGCTTGGAAGGGAGGTACACCTTC,CASSLEGRYTF
TRBJ2-3,TRBV6-4,NA,NA,TGTGCCAGCAGTGACTCGCGGGACCCAGATACGCAGTATTTT,CASSDSRDPDTQYF
TRBJ2-2,TRBV2,TRBD1,NA,TGTGCCAGCAGGGGGTTGGACAGGACGAACACCGGGGAGCTGTTTTTT,CASRGLDRTNTGELFF
TRBJ1-6,TRBV28,NA,NA,TGTGCCAGCAGTCGAGGCCGAGGGACCGGCGGCTCACCCCTCCACTTT,CASSRGRGTGGSPLHF
TRBJ2-1,TRBV7-8,TRBD2,few,TGTGCCAGCAGCTCCGCGGCCCTTACTAGCGGGGGAAGGAATGAGCAGTTCTTC,CASSSAALTSGGRNEQFF
TRBJ2-5,TRBV12-2,NA,NA,TGTGCAAGTCGCTTCGAAGGGACTAGCGGTCAAGAGACCCAGTACTTC,CASRFEGTSGQETQYF
TRBJ2-6,TRBV4-2,NA,NA,TGTGCCAGCAGCGTATTCGGAGGGCAGGCTGGGGCCAACGTCCTGACTTTC,CASSVFGGQAGANVLTF
TRBJ2-4,TRBV4-1,NA,NA,TGCGCCAGCAGCCAAGACCCGCAGCTAGCCAAAAACATTCAGTACTTC,CASSQDPQLAKNIQYF
TRBJ2-1,TRBV10-3,NA,NA,TGTGCCATCAGGAGGAGGAACTCCGTCGATGAGCAGTTCTTC,CAIRRRNSVDEQFF
TRBJ2-3,TRBV9,TRBD2,NA,TGTGCCAGCAGCCCAAGACCGATCCGGACTAGCGTCTCAGATACGCAGTATTTT,CASSPRPIRTSVSDTQYF
TRBJ2-3,TRBV29-1,NA,NA,TGCAGCGTTCGCCTTGCGGGGTATACGCAGTATTTT,CSVRLAGYTQYF
TRBJ2-5,TRBV19,NA,NA,TGTGCCAGTAGTCCGACCCAAGGTGCCGGATTCCTAGAGACCCAGTACTTC,CASSPTQGAGFLETQYF
TRBJ2-1,TRBV7-3,NA,NA,TGTGCCAGCAGCTCTAGTGGTGGCAACAATGAGCAGTTCTTC,CASSSSGGNNEQFF
TRBJ2-7,TRBV5-6,TRBD1,NA,TGTGCCAGCAGCCCGGGACAGGGGAACTACGAGCAGTACTTC,CASSPGQGNYEQYF
TRBJ1-5,TRBV4-1,NA,NA,TGCGCCAGCAGCCAAGAGTATATGGGATATAGCAATCAGCCCCAGCATTTT,CASSQEYMGYSNQPQHF
TRBJ2-2,TRBV6-1,NA,NA,TGTGCCAGCAGGCAGGGGAACACCGGGGAGCTGTTTTTT,CASRQGNTGELFF
TRBJ2-7,TRBV30,TRBD2,few,TGTGCCGGCACCAGACTAGCGACCCGTTGGGAGCAGTACTTC,CAGTRLATRWEQYF
TRBJ2-3,TRBV11-2,NA,NA,TGTGCCAGCAGCCTCGACTCCGCCGGTACAGATACGCAGTATTTT,CASSLDSAGTDTQYF
TRBJ2-5,TRBV15,NA,NA,TGTGCCACCAGCAGAGGAGGGAGCGAGACCCAGTACTTC,CATSRGGSETQYF
TRBJ2-7,TRBV7-3,NA,once,TGTGCCAGCAGCTTAGGGTTAGACTACGAGCAGTACTTC,CASSLGLDYEQYF
TRBJ1-3,TRBV19,NA,NA,TGTGCCACCGGAGACCGGAGCTCTGGAAACACCATATATTTT,CATGDRSSGNTIYF
TRBJ2-1,TRBV9,TRBD2,NA,TGTGCCAGCAGCGTATCAGATAGTGGCGGGAGGAGGAATGAGCAGTTCTTC,CASSVSDSGGRRNEQFF
TRBJ2-1,TRBV5-4,TRBD2,NA,TGTGCCAGCAGCTTAACTAGCGGCAATGAGCAGTTCTTC,CASSLTSGNEQFF
TRBJ2-5,TRBV19,TRBD1,NA,TGTGCCAGTAGTATAGGTCGCCTGGGGACAGAAGAGACCCAGTACTTC,CASSIGRLGTEETQYF
TRBJ2-2,TRBV7-2,NA,once,TGTGCCAGCAGCTCGCAGGGCAGGTCCACCGGGGAGCTGTTTTTT,CASSSQGRSTGELFF
TRBJ2-7,TRBV6-5,TRBD2,NA,TGTGCCAGCAGTCGGACTAGCGGGTACGAGCAGTACTTC,CASSRTSGYEQYF
TRBJ2-7,TRBV5-4,NA,few,TGTGCCAGCAGCCCCGGAGGGGACAGCACCTACGAGCAGTACTTC,CASSPGGDSTYEQYF
TRBJ1-1,TRBV15,NA,NA,TGTGCCACCAGCAGAGTCCCAGGGAGGATAAACGGTCCTGAAGCTTTCTTT,CATSRVPGRINGPEAFF
TRBJ1-5,TRBV6-1,NA,NA,TGTGCCAGCAGTGCCGCCTCCGCCCCGGGGGGGCCCCAGCATTTT,CASSAASAPGGPQHF
TRBJ2-3,TRBV28,TRBD2,NA,TGTGCCGGGACTAGCGGTCCCAGGGGAGATACGCAGTATTTT,CAGTSGPRGDTQYF
TRBJ2-1,TRBV7-6,TRBD1,NA,TGTGCCAGCAGCCTACCTAACAGGGGTGTAAGGAATGAGCAGTTCTTC,CASSLPNRGVRNEQFF
TRBJ1-6,TRBV4-2,TRBD1,NA,TGTGCCAGCAGCCGAGCGACAGGGTATAATTCACCCCTCCACTTT,CASSRATGYNSPLHF
TRBJ2-2,TRBV4-1,TRBD1,NA,TGCGCCAGCAGCCACCGGACAGGGAGGACCGGGGAGCTGTTTTTT,CASSHRTGRTGELFF
TRBJ1-6,TRBV19,NA,NA,TGTGCCAGTGGGGACCAGGCACCTTCGGCCCTCCACTTT,CASGDQAPSALHF
TRBJ2-5,TRBV19,NA,NA,TGTGCCAGCGGCATGGGGGGAGAGACCCAGTACTTC,CASGMGGETQYF
TRBJ1-5,TRBV6-6,NA,NA,TGTGCCAGCATCAACTCACCCCGGGACACCAATCAGCCCCAGCATTTT,CASINSPRDTNQPQHF
TRBJ2-1,TRBV5-1,TRBD2,NA,TGCGCCAGCAGCTTGACTAGCGGGAGAAATGAGCAGTTCTTC,CASSLTSGRNEQFF
TRBJ1-3,TRBV5-8,NA,NA,TGTGCCAGCAGCTTGGCAGACTACTCTGGAAACACCATATATTTT,CASSLADYSGNTIYF
TRBJ2-1,TRBV6-5,NA,NA,TGTGCCAGCAGTCTTGACAGCTACAATGAGCAGTTCTTC,CASSLDSYNEQFF
TRBJ2-1,TRBV28,TRBD2,once,TGTGCCAGCAGTGCTCCTAGCGGGAGGATCAATGAGCAGTTCTTC,CASSAPSGRINEQFF
TRBJ2-5,TRBV13,NA,NA,TGTGCCAGCAGCTTAGTTGGGTTGGGGCAGGAGACCCAGTACTTC,CASSLVGLGQETQYF